This T cell receptor beta chain emerged from a study of Ad26.COV2.S vaccination and SARS-CoV-2 variants. Study-level findings and limits: Similar non-spike TCR breadth was seen in vaccine and placebo recipients. Reports say spike-specific CD8+ and CD4+ T cell responses covered substantial breadth after vaccination. The study found higher spike-specific TCR breadth in vaccine than placebo recipients.

Points on this clone: The antigen is unknown.

Profiled with immunoSEQ multiplex PCR; TCRdb holds only in-frame clones, not every one. The data show 300,000 to 450,000 clones, under 95% seen once. The CDR3 has 17 amino acids. CDR1 LNHDA and CDR2 SQIVND come from the germline V gene (reference sequence). Between the trimmed V and J ends, which lost 0 bases and 4 bases, there was a span of 16 bases. J is TRBJ1-3 and V is TRBV19; no clear D gene. The sequence was collected from a human donor who had recovered from COVID-19. The material was peripheral blood, obtained after recovery from COVID-19. For the CDR3, the DNA is TGTGCCAGTAGTATAGAGGCTCTAGGGTCGGCCGGAAACACCATATATTTT. It translates to CASSIEALGSAGNTIYF.